The clone carrying this TCR beta chain was picked up a small number of times. Its antigen is undetermined. The CDR3 totals 15 residues. Germline-derived CDR1 and CDR2 are KGHSH and LQKENI. The junction had 4 bases not matched to a gene; V was cut back by 3 bases and J by 6 bases. Clones were sequenced by immunoSEQ multiplex PCR, and TCRdb holds only the in-frame ones, with some missing. The sample has around 4,000 clones, roughly 79% seen once. The sample is drawn from a study of neoadjuvant nivolumab and ipilimumab in lung cancer. Study-level findings and limits: Only two of four nivolumab-treated tumors gained richness and clonality by surgery.

The gene calls are TRBV18 and TRBJ2-3; TRBD2 matches at 12 bases. The material sequenced was normal lung tissue adjacent to the tumor, taken after neoadjuvant nivolumab, alone or with ipilimumab, at or shortly before surgery. The clonotype comes from an adult with non-small cell lung cancer. Some clones in this sample may be carry-over from other donors' samples. CDR3 region: CASSPGLAGRDTQYF. The CDR3 bases are TGTGCCAGCTCACCCGGACTAGCGGGACGGGATACGCAGTATTTT.